Presented here are 3 T cell receptor beta chains from one specimen sequenced in a study of blood T cell repertoires in COVID-19. Only in-frame clones appear in the TCRdb table, and some are missing; sequencing was by immunoSEQ multiplex PCR. The profile shows about 200,000 clones, roughly 80% of them singletons. Sequencing used peripheral blood. These receptors were obtained from a woman of 80 years or more with COVID-19, enrolled during active disease.

The chain recombines TRBV15 with TRBJ2-2; TRBD2 is a possible D gene (5 bases). The V end lost 1 base, the J end lost 0 bases, and 9 bases lay between the germline ends. The CDR3 runs 16 residues. Germline-derived CDR1 and CDR2 are LNHNV and YYDKDF (reference sequence). CDR3 sequence: CATSRGEIANTGELFF. For the CDR3, the DNA is TGTGCCACCAGCAGAGGGGAGATCGCGAACACCGGGGAGCTGTTTTTT.

The chain carries TRBV5-6 and TRBJ1-2; 7 bases are a match to TRBD1. This CDR3 contains 15 residues. The germline CDR1 and CDR2 sequences are SGHDT and YYEEEE. J was trimmed by 5 bases and V by 0 bases; bases with no gene match: 7. CDR3 sequence (DNA): TGTGCCAGCAGCTTGGCGGGGACAGACCTTTATGGCTACACCTTC. It translates to CASSLAGTDLYGYTF.

This chain links TRBV27 with TRBJ2-5, with 16 bases fitting TRBD2. Germline values: CDR1 MNHEY, CDR2 SMNVEV (reference sequence). With 3 bases clipped from V and 4 bases from J, the junction kept 20 bases outside the gene matches. There are 22 residues in the CDR3. CDR3 bases: TGTGCCAGCAGTTTTACCAGGGGTGCCCCGGGACTAGCGGGGGGGCGCGGAGAGACCCAGTACTTC. Protein product: CASSFTRGAPGLAGGRGETQYF.